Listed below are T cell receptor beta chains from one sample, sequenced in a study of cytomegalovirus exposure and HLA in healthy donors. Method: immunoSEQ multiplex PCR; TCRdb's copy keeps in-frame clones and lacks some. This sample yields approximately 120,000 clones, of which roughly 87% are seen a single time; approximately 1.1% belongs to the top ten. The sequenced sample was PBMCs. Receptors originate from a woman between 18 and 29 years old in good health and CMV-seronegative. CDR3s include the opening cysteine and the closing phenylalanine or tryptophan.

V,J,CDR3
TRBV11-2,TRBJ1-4,CASSFLEDEKLFF
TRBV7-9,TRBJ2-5,CASSDRTPRETQYF
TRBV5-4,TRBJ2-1,CASSLYTSGGLYNEQFF
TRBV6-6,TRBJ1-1,CASSWTGNTEAFF
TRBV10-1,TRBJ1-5,CASSAGQVNQPQHF
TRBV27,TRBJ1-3,CASSITGGSGNTIYF
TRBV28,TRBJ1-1,CASSINTEAFF
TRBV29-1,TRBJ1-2,CSVGLRQGYGYTF
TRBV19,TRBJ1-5,CASRGPGQDSNQPQHF
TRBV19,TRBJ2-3,CASRDPGQGPNTQYF
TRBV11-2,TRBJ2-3,CASSQQGPDTQYF
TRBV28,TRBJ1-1,CASSFNPEPNTEAFF
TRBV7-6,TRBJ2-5,CASSLSGTQETQYF
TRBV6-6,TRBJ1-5,CASSYKGGGNQPQHF
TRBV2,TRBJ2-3,CASSGTASTDTQYF
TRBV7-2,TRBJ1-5,CASSLGPRGSNQPQHF
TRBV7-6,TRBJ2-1,CASSFLTGDFYNEQFF
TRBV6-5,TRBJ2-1,CASSTTSSYNEQFF
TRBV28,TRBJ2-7,CASSLYASSGAEQYF
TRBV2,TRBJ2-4,CASSVQTGYSIQYF
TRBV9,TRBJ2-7,CASSAGEGGRAEDRYYEQYF
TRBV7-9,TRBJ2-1,CASGGKNNEQFF
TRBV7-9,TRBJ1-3,CASSRQTGISGNTIYF
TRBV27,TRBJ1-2,CASSQKVPGTGGNNYGYTF
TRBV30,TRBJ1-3,CAWSASVGNTIYF
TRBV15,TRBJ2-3,CATSRGTGADTQYF
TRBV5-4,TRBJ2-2,CASSFGIQGMTGELFF
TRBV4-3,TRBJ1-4,CASSQDSGTGEEKLFF
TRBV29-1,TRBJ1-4,CSVDGAGANEKLFF
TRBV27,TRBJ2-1,CASSLTGNNEQFF
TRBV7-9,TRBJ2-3,CASSPGGFGDTQYF
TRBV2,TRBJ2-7,CASSEAETVLYEQYF
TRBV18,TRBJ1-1,CASSPGGDHEAFF
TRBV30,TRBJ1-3,CAWIWGRGRNTIYF
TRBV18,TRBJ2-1,CASSPQETSGNEQFF
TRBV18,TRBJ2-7,CASSPQQGSHYEQYF
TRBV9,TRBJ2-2,CASSVGVAGGRDSGELFF
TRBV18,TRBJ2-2,CASSVADTGELFF
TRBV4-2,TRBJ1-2,CASSQDFFYGYTF
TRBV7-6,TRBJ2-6,CASSPTTNGANVLTF
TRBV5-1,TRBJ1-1,CASSSGLDRGLNTEAFF
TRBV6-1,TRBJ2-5,CASSAERGGPWPQYF
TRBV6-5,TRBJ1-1,CASSYSSGQLNTEAFF
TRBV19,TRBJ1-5,CASSMTVYSNQPQHF
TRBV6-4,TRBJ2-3,CASSDGGGADTQYF
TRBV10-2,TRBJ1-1,CASSESFDRLDTEAFF
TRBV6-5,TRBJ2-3,CASSYSGGHAGATQYF
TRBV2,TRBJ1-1,CASSPEPEAFF
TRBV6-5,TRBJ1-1,CASGYGGDTEAFF
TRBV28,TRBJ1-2,CAHGLPHGGYTF
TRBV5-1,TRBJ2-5,CASSLGQGAGETQYF
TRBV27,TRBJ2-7,CASSYSGKYEQYF
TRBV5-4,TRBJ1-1,CASSLGQGLADTEAFF
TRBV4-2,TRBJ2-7,CASSQEVRGDYEQYF